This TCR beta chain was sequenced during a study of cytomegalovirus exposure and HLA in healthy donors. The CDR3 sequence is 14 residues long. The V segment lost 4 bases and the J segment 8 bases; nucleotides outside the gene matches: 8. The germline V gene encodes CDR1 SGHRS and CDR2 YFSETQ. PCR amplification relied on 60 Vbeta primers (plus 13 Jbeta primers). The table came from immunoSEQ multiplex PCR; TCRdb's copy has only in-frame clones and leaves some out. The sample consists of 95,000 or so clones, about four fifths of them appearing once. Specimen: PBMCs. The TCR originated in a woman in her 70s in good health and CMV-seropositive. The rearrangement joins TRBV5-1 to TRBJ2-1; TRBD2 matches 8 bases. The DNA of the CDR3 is TGCGCCAGCAGCCTGAGGACTAGCTGGTATGAGCAGTTCTTC. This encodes CASSLRTSWYEQFF. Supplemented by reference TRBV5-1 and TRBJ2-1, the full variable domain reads KAGVTQTPRYLIKTRGQQVTLSCSPISGHRSVSWYQQTPGQGLQFLFEYFSETQRNKGNFPGRFSGRQFSNSRSEMNVSTLELGDSALYLCASSLRTSWYEQFFGPGTRLTVL.